Described below is a single TCR beta chain sequence and its context. This clonotype came up a few times. Its antigen is still unknown. Base qualities are not provided; no much larger clone lies one nucleotide away. The library was made by 5' RACE. The data were produced on an Illumina HiSeq 2000. A universal primer binding site was introduced by template switching, and a unique molecular identifier was present in the final cDNA, enabling accurate counting of TCR cDNA molecules. First-strand cDNA for TCR alpha and beta chains was synthesized from specific primers in the conserved constant-segment region. To control for contamination, every cDNA library carried two barcodes: a SMART-Mk sample barcode plus Illumina barcodes. TruSeq adapter sequences along with Illumina sample barcodes were introduced in two successive PCR steps. TCR alpha and beta cDNA libraries were sequenced on the Illumina HiSeq platform with custom primers. On the study's bioinformatics: Raw reads were processed with MiGEC to extract unique molecular identifiers, and MiXCR was used to determine CDR3 positions. For each individual, recombination models were inferred using an EM algorithm with the repgenHMM and IGoR tools. The analysis of shared clonotypes was done with the tcR package in R, with sharing normalized by the product of cloneset sizes. Out-of-frame nonproductive sequences were analyzed to study raw recombination free of thymic and clonal selection effects. TCRdb reworked the public reads: Q25 trimming with fastp, MiXCR clone assembly, productive beta chains retained. Each CDR3 protein appears once, grouped with its most common genes and DNA. The V and J calls, along with clone size, are taken from TCRdb and not from the paper's own processing. This sample is represented by approximately 550,000 distinct CDR3 sequences; about 20% of them were singletons. The ten largest clones capture around 0.47% of the sample.

Every donor in the study was a healthy Caucasian. The twin cohort comprised three pairs of female monozygotic twins, all aged roughly 18 to 29 years. Positive isolation kits from Invitrogen were used to isolate CD4+ and CD8+ T cell populations. At the junction V is shortened by 4 bases and J by 2 bases; bases outside the gene matches: 7. Measured from the cysteine to the phenylalanine, the CDR3 is 15 residues long. Just the 45-base CDR3 DNA is kept, in frame starting at base 1. The germline V gene (reference sequence) provides CDR1 SGHKS and CDR2 YYEKEE. The data were obtained in a study of identical twins listed by TCRdb under 2016. With respect to the entire study: To test whether fetal clonotypes persist, this study deep-sequenced TCR alpha and beta repertoires from monozygotic twins, from unrelated adults of various ages, and from cord blood. Replicate twin experiments were performed at different times using different library preparation protocols to rule out contamination. Results and caveats for the whole study, not just this receptor: Because the same donors could not be followed over many years, conclusions were based on cross-sectional statistical analysis. Compared with coincidental sharing between unrelated individuals, out-of-frame TCR alpha sequences shared between twins had an excess of sequences with low generation probability. Excess twin sharing in beta out-of-frame sequences was weaker because fewer shared sequences lowered the signal-to-noise ratio. Fewer insertions were carried by abundant cord blood beta clonotypes; a weaker similar trend was observed in young adult naive repertoires, while no such trend was observed in memory repertoires. Recombination models systematically underestimated out-of-frame TCR alpha sharing in monozygotic twins but agreed with sharing between unrelated individuals. Zero-insertion analyses could be partly confounded by invariant T cells such as MAIT and iNKT, although diverse VJ usage argued against such confounding for most clonotypes.

These data were likewise used in another study, on yellow fever vaccine responses in identical twins. Per the second study: According to the authors, the vaccine-induced T cell response in identical twins seemed to be partly convergent and partly specific to each individual. In identical twins, the study followed T cell clones that responded to the vaccine with precision.

This TCR came from a woman between 18 and 30 years old in good health. Sequencing input: CD4+ T cells sorted from blood. The rearranged chain carries TRBV5-5 and TRBJ1-1; TRBD1 agrees with 8 junctional bases. The sequenced DNA: TGTGCCAGCAGCCTGGTTGGGACAGGTAACACTGAAGCTTTCTTT. Its amino acids are CASSLVGTGNTEAFF.